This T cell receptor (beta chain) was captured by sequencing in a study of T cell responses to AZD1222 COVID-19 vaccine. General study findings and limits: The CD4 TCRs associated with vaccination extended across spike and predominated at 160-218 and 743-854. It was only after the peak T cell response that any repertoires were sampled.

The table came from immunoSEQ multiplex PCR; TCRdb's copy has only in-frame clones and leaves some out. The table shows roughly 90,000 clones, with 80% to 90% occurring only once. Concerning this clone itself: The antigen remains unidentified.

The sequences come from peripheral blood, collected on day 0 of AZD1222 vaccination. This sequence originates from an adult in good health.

CDR3 DNA sequence: TGTGCCAGCAGCCTCACCGGGGAGGTCCTTGGGGGTGGCTACACCTTC. Its translation: CASSLTGEVLGGGYTF. The rearrangement joins TRBV27 to TRBJ1-2; tentatively, D is TRBD1 (5 bases). The CDR3 extends over 16 amino acids. Between the trimmed V and J ends, which lost 6 bases and 7 bases, there was a span of 24 bases. Germline lookup yields CDR1 MNHEY and CDR2 SMNVEV (reference sequence).